This T cell receptor beta chain was found in a study of multiple sclerosis patients with progressive multifocal leukoencephalopathy. Remarks on this clone: Its antigen is not identified.

Study-level points and caveats: Before and during natalizumab, the clones expanded at PML already existed.

The time point is: time of PML onset. V shed 7 bases, J shed 1 base, and the junction held 3 bases outside the gene matches. CDR1 and CDR2 (germline): MNHNS, SASEGT. CDR3 length equals 13 residues. Sequencing used immunoSEQ multiplex PCR; TCRdb keeps in-frame clones, though not all of them. Found here are 25,000 to 35,000 clones, more than 85% of them singletons; the top ten hold 3% to 3.5%. The V gene is TRBV6-1, the J gene TRBJ1-1, with 7 bases identical to TRBD1. Sequences were derived from PBMCs, sampled from a patient treated with natalizumab. The clonotype originates from a human donor with progressive multifocal leukoencephalopathy. CDR3 protein: CASNWDRNTEAFF. The CDR3 DNA is TGTGCCAGCAACTGGGACAGGAACACTGAAGCTTTCTTT.